This TCR beta chain was recorded in a study of CD8+ T cells in alopecia areata. Study information: The study gave treated patients oral tofacitinib at 5 to 10 mg twice daily.

Treatment indicated: oral pan-JAK inhibitor, 5-10 mg twice daily. TCR sequencing used cDNA made by reverse transcription of extracted RNA. Produced via immunoSEQ multiplex PCR; TCRdb's table is partial and in-frame only. The sample yields about 94,000 clones, 60% to 80% seen once. Looked up from germline, CDR1 is LGHNA and CDR2 is YSLEER. This CDR3 has 13 amino acids. V lost 0 bases and J 5 bases, leaving 6 bases between the germline ends. The specimen was CD8+ T cells sorted from blood, collected at week 44, from a patient treated with tofacitinib. The TCR sequence derives from a human donor with alopecia areata. The chain is built from TRBV4-3 and TRBJ2-3, with unresolved D. This CDR3 is CASSQDPEDTQYF. The CDR3 region has the DNA TGCGCCAGCAGCCAAGACCCCGAAGATACGCAGTATTTT.